The sequence of this T cell receptor beta chain was determined in a study of blood T cell repertoires in COVID-19 (TCRdb year 2020). Background on the whole study: The collaborator samples originated in the United States, Italy and Spain and spanned the acute and convalescent phases of COVID-19. Samples came from the ongoing ImmuneRACE study (first 160 participants) plus 1,254 subjects from 6 global collaborators. Sample metadata almost always included a de-identified subject ID, COVID-19 status, age in years and sex. The material from the prospective study consisted of cDNA or gDNA derived from T cells, B-cell-depleted T cells, or PBMCs. The repertoires were made available in a free public database intended to serve as a resource for research on the immune response to SARS-CoV-2. Where available, HLA class I and class II types were taken from metadata supplied by the sample provider and were not determined by assay-based typing. The dataset comprised deeply sampled blood TCRbeta repertoires from subjects exposed to, actively infected with, or recovered from COVID-19. Summary of the overall study and its limitations: Clinical and demographic metadata were provided uncurated, with the amount varying by source and participant.

The immunoSEQ Assay, a bias-controlled multiplex PCR, was used to amplify TCRbeta CDR3 regions from genomic DNA. The authors' pipeline ran thus. The number of nucleated cells in each sample was estimated from the amplification of reference gene primers within the assay. To quantify the absolute abundance of each unique TCRbeta CDR3 rearrangement, sequence reads were collapsed and filtered. For each sample, productive Simpson clonality was calculated as the square root of Simpson's diversity index over productive rearrangements. TCRdb obtained this table from immuneACCESS and retained in-frame rearrangements with V and J assigned. These tables miss some clones; where compared with another copy, unresolved V genes account for less than half of the shortfall, and the remainder is unexplained. V and J calls and clone size come straight from that table; D and trimming were deduced from the DNA. Recorded for this sample are 250,000 to 350,000 clones; 88% of them occurred a single time. Clones ranked in the top ten supply over 9% of the sample.

Per the germline V gene (reference sequence), MNHNY is the CDR1 and SVGAGI is the CDR2. The CDR3 runs 13 residues from the cysteine to the phenylalanine. The CDR3 DNA has 39 bases and is translated from base 1. Here V drops 7 bases and J drops 10 bases, and the junction holds 9 bases not matched to any gene. Notes on this clone: Which antigen it targets is not known. Base-call qualities are not available, and no considerably larger clone is one nucleotide away.

One collaborating source in Seattle enrolled patients while the patients were actively infected and followed the patients over time throughout the course of disease. Collaborating institutions collected whole blood in K2EDTA tubes following their own protocols. For TCRbeta analysis, collaborators shipped samples in one of three forms: frozen whole blood, isolated PBMCs, or DNA extracted from either of those sample types. The chain links TRBV6-6 with TRBJ1-1, and TRBD1 aligns with 10 junction nucleotides. Sequenced material: peripheral blood. The TCR originated in a woman aged 25 to 39 with COVID-19, enrolled during active disease. The DNA sequence is as follows: TGTGCCAGCATCCCGGGACAGGGGCGGAGAGCTTTCTTT. Translation gives CASIPGQGRRAFF.